This is a list of T cell receptor beta chains from one sample in a study of blood T cell repertoires in COVID-19. TCRdb keeps only in-frame clones here, not all; method: immunoSEQ multiplex PCR. Of 100,000 to 150,000 clones detected, more than 60% appear once; the ten largest clones hold around 2%. The sequenced sample was peripheral blood. These receptors all come from a woman in her 70s with acute or convalescent COVID-19. Both conserved end residues are part of each CDR3. D genes are given only for firm matches. Clone size, where shown, is once, few, many, or a class for clones that have expanded.

len: 16
d_gene: TRBD1
v_gene: TRBV7-8
abundance: .
j_gene: TRBJ1-6
CDR3aa: CASSPTGGSYNSPLHF
CDR3nt: TGTGCCAGCAGCCCCACAGGGGGTTCCTATAATTCACCCCTCCACTTT

len: 16
d_gene: .
v_gene: TRBV9
abundance: .
j_gene: TRBJ2-1
CDR3aa: CASSVGGGTESYEQFF
CDR3nt: TGTGCCAGCAGCGTGGGGGGAGGCACCGAGTCGTATGAGCAGTTCTTC

len: 13
d_gene: TRBD2
v_gene: TRBV29-1
abundance: .
j_gene: TRBJ2-7
CDR3aa: CSVTRTSREEQYF
CDR3nt: TGCAGCGTTACTCGGACTAGCCGGGAGGAGCAGTACTTC

len: 14
d_gene: TRBD1
v_gene: TRBV5-1
abundance: few
j_gene: TRBJ1-6
CDR3aa: CASSLGQGNSPLHF
CDR3nt: TGCGCCAGCAGCTTGGGACAGGGTAATTCACCCCTCCACTTT

len: 13
d_gene: .
v_gene: TRBV13
abundance: .
j_gene: TRBJ1-1
CDR3aa: CASSPSAYNEAFF
CDR3nt: TGTGCCAGCAGCCCAAGCGCGTACAATGAAGCTTTCTTT

len: 13
d_gene: .
v_gene: TRBV13
abundance: .
j_gene: TRBJ1-2
CDR3aa: CASSLGGLHGYTF
CDR3nt: TGTGCCAGCAGCTTAGGGGGACTCCACGGCTACACCTTC

len: 17
d_gene: .
v_gene: TRBV5-4
abundance: .
j_gene: TRBJ1-2
CDR3aa: CASSLDPLGGAEGGYTF
CDR3nt: TGTGCCAGCAGCTTGGACCCTTTGGGGGGGGCGGAAGGTGGCTACACCTTC

len: 12
d_gene: .
v_gene: TRBV6-5
abundance: many
j_gene: TRBJ2-7
CDR3aa: CASSQAGFEQYF
CDR3nt: TGTGCCAGCAGCCAAGCGGGTTTTGAGCAGTACTTC

len: 12
d_gene: .
v_gene: TRBV12-3/TRBV12-4
abundance: few
j_gene: TRBJ1-1
CDR3aa: CASSPRGLEAFF
CDR3nt: TGTGCCAGCAGTCCCAGAGGACTTGAAGCTTTCTTT

len: 18
d_gene: TRBD2
v_gene: TRBV10-3
abundance: .
j_gene: TRBJ2-1
CDR3aa: CAISDSLAGGSSYNEQFF
CDR3nt: TGTGCCATCAGTGACTCACTAGCGGGAGGGAGCTCCTACAATGAGCAGTTCTTC

len: 14
d_gene: TRBD1
v_gene: TRBV5-4
abundance: .
j_gene: TRBJ1-1
CDR3aa: CASSRQQGATEAFF
CDR3nt: TGTGCCAGCAGCAGACAACAGGGGGCCACTGAAGCTTTCTTT

len: 16
d_gene: .
v_gene: TRBV7-8
abundance: .
j_gene: TRBJ2-3
CDR3aa: CASNAYQRSGADTQYF
CDR3nt: TGTGCCAGCAATGCATATCAGCGATCGGGGGCAGATACGCAGTATTTT

len: 18
d_gene: TRBD2
v_gene: TRBV6-6
abundance: few
j_gene: TRBJ2-1
CDR3aa: CASSRRPGLAGGQNEQFF
CDR3nt: TGTGCCAGCAGTCGAAGACCGGGACTAGCGGGGGGCCAGAATGAGCAGTTCTTC

len: 13
d_gene: TRBD1
v_gene: TRBV6-5
abundance: .
j_gene: TRBJ1-6
CDR3aa: CASSTGQGRSLHF
CDR3nt: TGTGCCAGCAGTACCGGACAGGGTCGGTCCCTCCACTTT

len: 16
d_gene: TRBD1
v_gene: TRBV5-8
abundance: .
j_gene: TRBJ1-2
CDR3aa: CASSRKPGQGASGYTF
CDR3nt: TGTGCCAGCAGCCGAAAACCGGGACAGGGGGCCTCTGGCTACACCTTC

len: 17
d_gene: .
v_gene: TRBV19
abundance: .
j_gene: TRBJ1-3
CDR3aa: CASSIQGRTASGNTIYF
CDR3nt: TGTGCCAGTAGTATACAAGGTCGGACAGCTTCTGGAAACACCATATATTTT

len: 14
d_gene: TRBD1
v_gene: TRBV5-8
abundance: .
j_gene: TRBJ1-2
CDR3aa: CASSRQGFIYGYTF
CDR3nt: TGTGCCAGCAGTCGACAGGGCTTCATCTATGGCTACACCTTC

len: 16
d_gene: .
v_gene: TRBV4-3
abundance: once
j_gene: TRBJ1-4
CDR3aa: CASSQRQDRTNEKLFF
CDR3nt: TGCGCCAGCAGCCAGAGACAGGATCGGACTAATGAAAAACTGTTTTTT

len: 18
d_gene: TRBD1
v_gene: TRBV4-2
abundance: .
j_gene: TRBJ1-2
CDR3aa: CASSQDASGGRFNYGYTF
CDR3nt: TGTGCCAGCAGCCAAGATGCCTCAGGGGGTCGTTTTAACTATGGCTACACCTTC

len: 15
d_gene: TRBD1
v_gene: TRBV7-9
abundance: .
j_gene: TRBJ1-2
CDR3aa: CASSLVGQGSYGYTF
CDR3nt: TGTGCCAGCAGCTTAGTGGGACAGGGGAGCTATGGCTACACCTTC

len: 15
d_gene: TRBD2
v_gene: TRBV29-1
abundance: .
j_gene: TRBJ2-3
CDR3aa: CSVEDSGRRTDTQYF
CDR3nt: TGCAGCGTTGAGGATAGCGGGAGGCGCACAGATACGCAGTATTTT

len: 14
d_gene: TRBD1
v_gene: TRBV10-1
abundance: .
j_gene: TRBJ2-3
CDR3aa: CASSTGGVSDTQYF
CDR3nt: TGCGCCAGCAGTACAGGGGGAGTTTCAGATACGCAGTATTTT